The 20 T cell receptor beta chains presented below share a single source sample, sequenced in a study of Graves' ophthalmopathy and Graves' hyperthyroidism. Amplified material comprised TCR beta CDR3 regions derived from RNA transcripts. In the first round, RT-PCR was carried out with HTBI primers, and a multiplex PCR formed the second round. Each CDR3 protein is one row after TCRdb ran MiXCR on the multiplex PCR reads. This sample yields under 800,000 distinct CDR3 sequences, of which around a fifth are seen a single time; approximately 6.5% belongs to the top ten. The sample comprised peripheral blood. All receptors derive from a woman aged 18 to 35 with stable Graves' hyperthyroidism. Some clones in this sample may be carry-over from other donors' samples.

This clonotype was counted between two and nine times. This sequence joins TRBV7-6 and TRBJ2-2, with 7 positions matching TRBD2. CDR1 is SGHVS, CDR2 FNYEAQ, per germline. The CDR3 contains 14 residues. V lost 5 bases, J lost 6 bases, and 6 bases stayed unmatched. CDR3 bases: TGTGCCAGCAGCCCCCCGGCGGGGGCCGGGGAGCTGTTTTTT. It translates to CASSPPAGAGELFF.

J is TRBJ2-7 and V is TRBV12-3 or TRBV12-4; 15 bases are a match to TRBD2. J was trimmed by 3 bases and V by 5 bases; bases with no gene match: 5. The CDR3 consists of 16 residues. The CDR3: CASSTGLAGGYYEQYF. CDR3 bases: TGTGCCAGCAGTACTGGACTAGCGGGAGGGTACTACGAGCAGTACTTC.

This clonotype occurred many times. This chain links TRBV12-3 or TRBV12-4 with TRBJ2-7; tentatively, D is TRBD2 (6 bases). The CDR3 runs 14 residues. Trimming left V 6 bases short and J 0 bases short, with 12 bases between. CDR3 loop: CASREDGSSYEQYF. CDR3 sequence (DNA): TGTGCCAGCAGGGAAGACGGGAGCTCCTACGAGCAGTACTTC.

The chain has TRBV4-1 and TRBJ2-7; D unresolved. With 0 bases removed from V and 0 bases from J, the gap between germline ends came to 6 bases. Germline V gene sequence: CDR1 MGHRA, CDR2 YSYEKL. The CDR3 covers 14 residues. The CDR3 DNA reads TGCGCCAGCAGCCAAGATCCAGTCTCCTACGAGCAGTACTTC. Translating it yields CASSQDPVSYEQYF.

This clonotype showed up just a few times. The chain has TRBV19 and TRBJ2-5; no firm D call. The CDR3 totals 14 residues. Germline-derived CDR1 and CDR2 are LNHDA and SQIVND (reference sequence). V was pared by 5 bases and J by 5 bases, with 15 bases between. The CDR3 DNA reads TGTGCCAGTAGTCGACTTCAGGCTGAGGAGACCCAGTACTTC. It codes for CASSRLQAEETQYF.

This clonotype has ten or more counts. This sequence joins TRBV29-1 and TRBJ1-1, with a weak D call TRBD1 (5 bases). Trimming took off 4 bases at V and 3 bases at J, with 24 bases between the two ends. The CDR3 contains 17 residues. CDR1 and CDR2 (germline): SQVTM, ANQGSEA. As DNA, the CDR3 is TGCAGCGTTGCCCACCACAGGCCCGCCGGGGTGGACACTGAAGCTTTCTTT. Residues: CSVAHHRPAGVDTEAFF.

The table lists this clonotype with many counts. V and J are TRBV13 and TRBJ2-5; 8 nucleotides match TRBD2. The trim removed 5 bases at V and 2 bases at J, leaving 16 bases unmatched. CDR3 size: 18 residues. CDR1 and CDR2 from the germline V gene are PRHDT and FYEKMQ (reference sequence). CDR3 DNA: TGTGCCAGCAGCCCCCTCAATCGGGGGGGGGGCTGGCAAGAGACCCAGTACTTC. It translates to CASSPLNRGGGWQETQYF. Drawing the rest from reference TRBV13 and TRBJ2-5, the complete variable domain is AAGVIQSPRHLIKEKRETATLKCYPIPRHDTVYWYQQGPGQDPQFLISFYEKMQSDKGSIPDRFSAQQFSDYHSELNMSSLELGDSALYFCASSPLNRGGGWQETQYFGPGTRLLVL.

This clonotype was counted at least ten times. This chain joins TRBV5-1 and TRBJ1-1; D uncertain. This CDR3 is built from 14 residues. CDR1 is SGHRS and CDR2 is YFSETQ in the germline V gene. Trimming left V 4 bases short and J 4 bases short, with 14 bases between. CDR3 nucleotide sequence: TGCGCCAGCAGCGCGGACGCCATATCCACTGAAGCTTTCTTT. This sequence encodes CASSADAISTEAFF.

The sample holds one count of this clonotype. The V gene is TRBV10-3, the J gene TRBJ1-5; D perhaps matches TRBD1 (5 bases). Germline V gene data show CDR1 as ENHRY and CDR2 as SYGVKD. This CDR3 comprises 15 residues. Trimming removed 10 bases from V and 2 bases from J, with 18 bases in between. The CDR3: CATKIEGLGNQPQHF. The DNA of the CDR3 is TGTGCCACCAAAATCGAGGGGCTGGGCAATCAGCCCCAGCATTTT.

The chain couples TRBV28 to TRBJ2-7; D is possibly TRBD2 (6 bases). Germline CDR1 is MDHEN and CDR2 is SYDVKM. V was trimmed by 5 bases and J by 1 base, leaving 15 bases between them. The CDR3 loop spans 15 amino acids. The CDR3, as DNA: TGTGCCAGCAGTCCCTGGGGTAGCGGTTCCTACGAGCAGTACTTC. Translating it yields CASSPWGSGSYEQYF.

This clonotype was found many times. The chain recombines TRBV28 with TRBJ2-5; a possible D gene is TRBD1 (6 bases). This CDR3 region has 15 residues. Trimming shortened V by 8 bases and J by 2 bases, and 18 bases separated the two germline ends. The germline V gene has CDR1 MDHEN and CDR2 SYDVKM. Here the CDR3 DNA reads TGTGCCAGCGGGCACCCCCTCGGACAGCAAGAGACCCAGTACTTC. It codes for CASGHPLGQQETQYF.

This clonotype has more than one count but fewer than ten. The CDR3 protein is CASSLIPGTAGSGNTIYF. The CDR3 region has the DNA TGTGCCAGCAGCCTCATCCCCGGGACAGCGGGCTCTGGAAACACCATATATTTT. The genes are TRBV9 and TRBJ1-3; 7 bases map to TRBD1. Germline values: CDR1 SGDLS, CDR2 YYNGEE. CDR3 length: 18 amino acids. V gave up 4 bases and J gave up 0 bases; unmatched junction bases: 13.

This rearrangement joins TRBV27 to TRBJ1-2; TRBD1 agrees at 9 bases. Germline lookup yields CDR1 MNHEY and CDR2 SMNVEV (reference sequence). The CDR3 length is 15 residues. V gave up 5 bases and J gave up 5 bases; unmatched junction bases: 9. CDR3 in amino acids: CASSKIQGAVYGYTF. The CDR3, as DNA: TGTGCCAGCAGTAAAATACAGGGGGCGGTGTATGGCTACACCTTC.

A remark on this clonotype: One end of the junction is discordant with germline, which a read error may explain. The J gene is TRBJ2-4, the V gene TRBV30; TRBD2 matches 10 bases. The CDR3 covers 16 residues. Germline CDR1 GTSNPN, CDR2 SVGIG (reference sequence). The CDR3 nucleotides are TGTGCCTGGAGTGTAGCGGGAGGGCCTCCGGTAAACATTAAGTACTTC. Protein sequence: CAWSVAGGPPVNIKYF. The full variable domain, with the rest looked up from reference TRBV30 and TRBJ2-4, is SQTIHQWPATLVQPVGSPLSLECTVEGTSNPNLYWYRQAAGRGLQLLFYSVGIGQISSEVPQNLSASRPQDRQFILSSKKLLLSDSGFYLCAWSVAGGPPVNIKYFGAGTRLSVL.

This clonotype was seen ten or more times. The gene calls are TRBV2 and TRBJ1-1; TRBD1 might be the D (6 bases). Per the germline V gene, CDR1 is SNHLY and CDR2 is FYNNEI. The CDR3 has 14 residues. V lost 6 bases to trimming and J lost 4 bases, with 15 bases between them. CDR3 bases: TGTGCCAGCAGAATGTCGGGGGCTGGCACTGAAGCTTTCTTT. Residues: CASRMSGAGTEAFF.

This clonotype was seen a few times. The rearrangement links TRBV2 to TRBJ1-1; a weak D match, TRBD1 (5 bases). Germline values: CDR1 SNHLY, CDR2 FYNNEI. The CDR3 consists of 16 residues. V gave up 2 bases and J gave up 0 bases, with 13 bases separating them. CDR3 DNA sequence: TGTGCCAGCAGTGAACGGCAGGGTAGGATGAACACTGAAGCTTTCTTT. It is translated as CASSERQGRMNTEAFF.

This clonotype has a count of ten or more. V usage is TRBV29-1 and J usage is TRBJ1-1, with D unresolved. CDR3 length: 12 residues. The V end lost 7 bases, the J end lost 0 bases, and 9 bases lay between the germline ends. The germline V gene has CDR1 SQVTM and CDR2 ANQGSEA. Here the CDR3 DNA reads TGCAGCGCCTACCGGGTGAACACTGAAGCTTTCTTT. Encoded protein: CSAYRVNTEAFF.

This clonotype was picked up many times. This CDR3 reads CASSEALYSGDGYTF. CDR3 nucleotide sequence: TGTGCCAGCAGTGAAGCGCTTTATTCCGGGGATGGCTACACCTTC. The chain carries TRBV6-1 and TRBJ1-2; D not certain. Trimming left V 0 bases short and J 6 bases short, with 14 bases between. Looked up from germline, CDR1 is MNHNS and CDR2 is SASEGT. This CDR3 has 15 residues.

The rearrangement uses TRBV2 and TRBJ1-1; the match to TRBD1 covers 8 bases. V shed 6 bases and J 7 bases; nucleotides not matched to a gene: 7. The CDR3 consists of 13 residues. In germline, CDR1 is SNHLY, CDR2 FYNNEI. Here the CDR3 reads CASSSDRGLEAFF. In nucleotides, the CDR3 is TGTGCCAGCAGCTCCGACAGGGGCCTTGAAGCTTTCTTT.

This clonotype was seen more than once but under ten times. This could be a read error, since a much larger clone is one nucleotide away. J is TRBJ2-7 and V is TRBV6-5; tentative D call: TRBD1 (6 bases). Trimming cost V 2 bases and J 5 bases, with 13 bases left between them. The CDR3 contains 14 residues. Germline CDR1 and CDR2: MNHEY and SVGAGI. CDR3 bases: TGTGCCAGCAGTTACATCAGGGGCTCTCACGAGCAGTACTTC. Translated: CASSYIRGSHEQYF.